The 8 T cell receptor beta chains below all came from one sample that was sequenced in a study of blood T cell repertoires in COVID-19. Libraries were prepared by immunoSEQ multiplex PCR; TCRdb keeps only in-frame clonotypes and omits some of them. The top ten clones hold 13% of a sample with about 120,000 clones, about 85% of them seen once. The material sequenced was peripheral blood. These receptors were taken from a human donor in a cohort sampled during active COVID-19.

Points on this clone: The sample has other DNA sequences that encode this CDR3 too. The J gene is TRBJ2-1, the V gene TRBV6-2 or TRBV6-3; D remains ambiguous. This CDR3 spans 13 amino acids. From germline, CDR1 is MNHEY and CDR2 SVGEGT. V was clipped by 1 base and J by 4 bases, with 5 bases between them. This chain's CDR3 is CASSYYRYNEQFF. The CDR3 nucleotides are TGTGCCAGCAGTTACTACAGATACAATGAGCAGTTCTTC.

J is TRBJ2-3 and V is TRBV4-1; 7 positions agree with TRBD1. Germline V gene lookup returns CDR1 MGHRA and CDR2 YSYEKL. The J segment lost 0 bases and the V segment lost 2 bases, leaving 5 bases of the junction unmatched. The CDR3 runs to 16 residues. The CDR3: CASSQRQGGSTDTQYF. The CDR3 coding sequence is TGCGCCAGCAGCCAACGACAGGGCGGGAGCACAGATACGCAGTATTTT.

In its sample, this clone was seen once. This sequence joins TRBV19 and TRBJ1-5; D remains unclear. V dropped 6 bases and J dropped 6 bases, with 15 bases sitting between them. Germline CDR1 LNHDA, CDR2 SQIVND (reference sequence). The CDR3 extends over 14 amino acids. As DNA, the CDR3 is TGTGCCAGTAGCCTTGGGCGCGATTCTCAGCCCCAGCATTTT. It codes for CASSLGRDSQPQHF.

This chain connects TRBV3-1 (or the pseudogene TRBV3-2) to TRBJ1-2; TRBD1 matches at 7 bases. Trimming at V came to 1 base and at J to 4 bases, leaving 3 bases not matched to a gene. The CDR3 is made up of 14 amino acids. CDR1 and CDR2 (germline): LGHDT, YNNKEL (reference sequence). Here the CDR3 DNA reads TGTGCCAGCAGCCAAGTGACAGGGACCTATGGCTACACCTTC. Amino acid sequence: CASSQVTGTYGYTF.

This clone has a single count. The chain links TRBV2 to TRBJ2-1; 10 bases agree with TRBD2. The CDR3 has 15 amino acids. The V gene end was trimmed by 6 bases and the J gene end by 5 bases; junction bases not matched to a gene: 7. Per the germline V gene, CDR1 is SNHLY and CDR2 is FYNNEI. CDR3 bases: TGTGCCAGCAGCCGAAGCGGGGGGGCCAACAATGAGCAGTTCTTC. Protein sequence: CASSRSGGANNEQFF. Filled out from reference TRBV2 and TRBJ2-1, the complete variable domain reads EPEVTQTPSHQVTQMGQEVILRCVPISNHLYFYWYRQILGQKVEFLVSFYNNEISEKSEIFDDQFSVERPDGSNFTLKIRSTKLEDSAMYFCASSRSGGANNEQFFGPGTRLTVL.

The chain employs TRBV6-5 and TRBJ1-1; TRBD1 might be the D (5 bases). The CDR3 has 12 residues. Per germline, CDR1 MNHEY and CDR2 SVGAGI. V lost 10 bases and J lost 4, with 13 bases in between. This chain's CDR3 is CATSGLSTEAFF. CDR3 in DNA: TGTGCCACCTCAGGGTTAAGCACTGAAGCTTTCTTT.

The chain couples TRBV6-5 to TRBJ2-2, with 9 nucleotides matching TRBD1. The CDR3 covers 14 residues. V lost 6 bases and J lost 2; bases outside the gene matches: 1. Germline loops: CDR1 MNHEY, CDR2 SVGAGI. DNA for the CDR3: TGTGCCAGCAGGGACAGGGGAAACACCGGGGAGCTGTTTTTT. Protein: CASRDRGNTGELFF.

This clone appeared a single time. The rearrangement joins TRBV4-1 to TRBJ2-1; TRBD2 agrees at 7 bases. CDR1 and CDR2 from the germline V gene are MGHRA and YSYEKL. The CDR3 totals 15 residues. The V segment lost 0 bases and the J segment 3 bases; nucleotides outside the gene matches: 2. The DNA for the CDR3 is TGCGCCAGCAGCCAAGATGGGACTAACTACAATGAGCAGTTCTTC. Translated, it gives CASSQDGTNYNEQFF.